This T cell receptor (beta chain) stems from a study of CD8 T cells in ankylosing spondylitis. Notes on the study in general: Blood of patients with ankylosing spondylitis appeared to be characterized by a TCR beta motif of eight highly homologous variants. Both synovial fluid and blood in reactive arthritis had previously been reported to carry some motif variants. Disease-associated clones were reportedly significantly overrepresented in matched ankylosing spondylitis synovial fluid.

TCRdb itself ran the 5' RACE reads through MiXCR, one entry per CDR3 protein. In the table there are 450,000 or so distinct CDR3 sequences, roughly 26% of which are singletons. The CDR3 consists of 17 residues. Trimming at V came to 0 bases and at J to 5 bases, leaving 8 bases not matched to a gene. Per the germline V gene, CDR1 is SGHNT and CDR2 is YENEEA. This clonotype has just a few counts. Its target is unknown. The sequenced material came from blood, either unsorted or a sorted T cell fraction (not recorded which). This TCR derives from a male donor with ankylosing spondylitis. The chain has TRBV11-3 and TRBJ2-2, with 8 bases matching TRBD1. The CDR3 region is CASSLDSGGARTGELFF. Here the CDR3 DNA reads TGTGCCAGCAGCTTAGACTCAGGGGGCGCAAGGACCGGGGAGCTGTTTTTT.